The clone carrying this T cell receptor (beta chain) has just one count. Produced via immunoSEQ multiplex PCR; TCRdb's table is partial and in-frame only. This sample has a few hundred thousand clones, with about 91% found just once. This record belongs to a study of blood T cell repertoires in COVID-19. Study-level information: COVID-19 samples, acute and convalescent, were from the United States, Italy and Spain. From T cells, B-cell-depleted T cells, or PBMCs came the material, which was cDNA or gDNA.

The Seattle patients, enrolled during active infection, were followed longitudinally. CDR1 and CDR2 from the germline V gene are SGHTA and FQGNSA. This CDR3 has 14 amino acids. Germline trimming cut 6 bases from V and 6 bases from J; bases unmatched to any gene: 1. The sequencing input was peripheral blood. This receptor was identified in a person under 35 with COVID-19, enrolled during active disease. V usage is TRBV7-2 and J usage is TRBJ2-1; 14 bases align to TRBD2. The CDR3 nucleotides read TGTGCCAGCAGGACTAGCGGGAGGGCCAATGAGCAGTTCTTC. Its protein product is CASRTSGRANEQFF.